Presented here are 9 T cell receptor beta chains from one specimen sequenced in a study of blood T cell repertoires in COVID-19. Profiling relied on immunoSEQ multiplex PCR, and the TCRdb table lists in-frame clones only, not all of them. The sample carries more than 200,000 clones, approximately 86% recorded once. Input material: peripheral blood. The receptors here all came from a man younger than 40 with active or convalescent COVID-19.

The chain uses TRBV2 and TRBJ1-1, with D possibly TRBD1 on 6 matching bases. This CDR3 has 18 amino acids. V lost 5 bases, J lost 4 bases, and 26 bases lay in between. Germline V CDR1 and CDR2: SNHLY, FYNNEI. The CDR3 sequence: CASSYPGQTRRSGTEAFF. The CDR3 nucleotides are TGTGCCAGCAGTTACCCCGGACAGACAAGGAGGTCGGGCACTGAAGCTTTCTTT.

The chain is built from TRBV18 and TRBJ1-4; no definite D call. The CDR3 consists of 13 residues. Deletions cut 5 bases from V and 7 bases from J, with 11 bases between. Germline CDR1 KGHSH, CDR2 LQKENI. The CDR3 nucleotides are TGTGCCAGCTCAGAAATGAGTAGTGAAAAACTGTTTTTT. It specifies CASSEMSSEKLFF.

CDR3 nucleotides: TGTGCCAGCAGCTCACAGGGGACCGGGGAGCTGTTTTTT. Protein product: CASSSQGTGELFF. J is TRBJ2-2 and V is TRBV5-6, with 7 bases aligning to TRBD1. The J segment lost 5 bases and the V segment lost 3 bases, leaving 1 base of the junction unmatched. The CDR3 loop spans 13 amino acids. CDR1 is SGHDT and CDR2 is YYEEEE in the germline V gene.

This clone was seen once. The chain couples TRBV5-1 to TRBJ2-7; 9 nucleotides agree with TRBD1. The germline CDR1 and CDR2 sequences are SGHRS and YFSETQ. The ends lost 7 bases at V and 9 bases at J; junction bases unmatched: 17. The CDR3 has 15 amino acids. The CDR3 spells CASWDRDRGVTWQYF. For the CDR3, the DNA is TGCGCCAGCTGGGACAGGGATCGCGGTGTGACATGGCAGTACTTC.

The chain joins TRBV5-4 to TRBJ1-1, with D uncertain. The V gene's germline CDR1 is SGHNT and CDR2 YYREEE (reference sequence). There are 17 residues in the CDR3. The V and J ends lost 0 bases and 0 bases respectively, with 15 bases between them. CDR3 amino acids: CASSLEQGRIMNTEAFF. CDR3 coding DNA: TGTGCCAGCAGCTTGGAACAAGGGAGGATTATGAACACTGAAGCTTTCTTT.

V is TRBV7-2 and J is TRBJ1-1, with unresolved D. This CDR3 is built from 13 residues. Germline assignment: CDR1 SGHTA and CDR2 FQGNSA. V was cut by 5 bases and J by 1 base, with 8 bases left in between. The DNA of the CDR3 is TGTGCCAGCAGCCTAGTCCAGAACACTGAAGCTTTCTTT. It translates to CASSLVQNTEAFF.

This chain connects TRBV27 to TRBJ2-7; 7 bases match TRBD1. This CDR3 region has 15 residues. In germline, CDR1 is MNHEY, CDR2 SMNVEV (reference sequence). Unmatched junction bases numbered 7, after V lost 4 bases and J lost 1 base. DNA of the CDR3: TGTGCCAGCAGTTCCGGGACAGCCGGGTCCTACGAGCAGTACTTC. Protein: CASSSGTAGSYEQYF.

The chain couples TRBV5-4 to TRBJ2-5, with no clear D. V dropped 0 bases and J dropped 1 base, with 4 bases sitting between them. The V gene's germline CDR1 is SGHNT and CDR2 YYREEE (reference sequence). The CDR3 runs 13 residues. The chain's CDR3 is CASSLDTQETQYF. CDR3 bases: TGTGCCAGCAGCTTGGACACCCAAGAGACCCAGTACTTC.

The chain combines TRBV7-2 with TRBJ2-1, with a weak D call TRBD2 (7 bases). This CDR3 has 15 amino acids. Trimming removed 5 bases at V and 6 bases at J, with 17 bases between. Germline loops: CDR1 SGHTA, CDR2 FQGNSA. In DNA, the CDR3 is TGTGCCAGCAGCCGGGGAGAGGGGGGGCTCAATGAGCAGTTCTTC. It specifies CASSRGEGGLNEQFF.